These 32 T cell receptor beta chains were sequenced from one sample in a study of identical twins. MiXCR, run by TCRdb on the 5' RACE reads, gives a single entry per CDR3 protein. The table lists about 700,000 distinct CDR3 sequences, less than 7% of them singletons. Sample: naive T cells sorted from blood. The receptors here all came from a man aged 18 to 29 in good health.

This clonotype appeared many times. This chain joins TRBV27 and TRBJ2-7; D may be TRBD1 (6 bases). The V end lost 5 bases, the J end lost 3 bases, and 14 bases lay between the germline ends. The V gene's germline CDR1 is MNHEY and CDR2 SMNVEV (reference sequence). The CDR3 is 14 residues long. CDR3 loop: CASSGDTNNYEQYF. The CDR3 DNA reads as TGTGCCAGCAGTGGGGACACCAACAACTACGAGCAGTACTTC.

This clonotype was observed many times. The V and J genes are TRBV11-1 and TRBJ2-3; 10 nucleotides match TRBD2. V gave up 3 bases and J gave up 4 bases; unmatched junction bases: 16. CDR3 length: 19 amino acids. From germline, CDR1 is SGHAT and CDR2 FQDESV (reference sequence). CDR3 sequence: CASSFGLAGVRPPADTQYF. CDR3 sequence (DNA): TGTGCCAGCAGCTTTGGCCTAGCGGGAGTAAGACCCCCTGCAGATACGCAGTATTTT.

This clonotype was seen many times. V is TRBV29-1 and J is TRBJ1-2, with D perhaps matching TRBD1 (5 bases). The V gene's germline CDR1 is SQVTM and CDR2 ANQGSEA. The ends were cut back, 4 bases at V and 2 bases at J, with 11 bases in the middle. The CDR3 contains 13 residues. CDR3 sequence (DNA): TGCAGCGTTGGACAGCGCTTAAACTATGGCTACACCTTC. Residues: CSVGQRLNYGYTF. The full variable domain, rest sourced from reference TRBV29-1 and TRBJ1-2, is SAVISQKPSRDICQRGTSLTIQCQVDSQVTMMFWYRQQPGQSLTLIATANQGSEATYESGFVIDKFPISRPNLTFSTLTVSNMSPEDSSIYLCSVGQRLNYGYTFGSGTRLTVV.

This clonotype was detected a few times. J is TRBJ2-1 and V is TRBV5-1, with D perhaps TRBD1 (5 bases). Between the trimmed V and J ends, which lost 5 bases and 4 bases, there was a span of 16 bases. This CDR3 comprises 15 residues. Looked up from germline, CDR1 is SGHRS and CDR2 is YFSETQ. The CDR3 bases are TGCGCCAGCAGTTTACAGGCCACGGCATACAATGAGCAGTTCTTC. Translated, it gives CASSLQATAYNEQFF. Full variable domain (remainder filled in from reference TRBV5-1 and TRBJ2-1): KAGVTQTPRYLIKTRGQQVTLSCSPISGHRSVSWYQQTPGQGLQFLFEYFSETQRNKGNFPGRFSGRQFSNSRSEMNVSTLELGDSALYLCASSLQATAYNEQFFGPGTRLTVL.

Many counts were recorded for this clonotype. The V gene is TRBV29-1, the J gene TRBJ2-1; 7 nucleotides agree with TRBD1. There are 13 residues in the CDR3. CDR1 and CDR2 from the germline V gene are SQVTM and ANQGSEA. Losses at the gene ends were 6 bases for V and 4 bases for J; bases not matched to a gene: 6. The CDR3 region has the DNA TGCAGCGTCGCCAGGGGGAATTACAATGAGCAGTTCTTC. It codes for CSVARGNYNEQFF.

This clonotype was observed many times. The gene calls are TRBV20-1 and TRBJ2-7; D is perhaps TRBD2 (5 bases). Germline V gene data show CDR1 as DFQATT and CDR2 as SNEGSKA (reference sequence). Trimming cost V 0 bases and J 2 bases, with 14 bases left between them. The CDR3 length is 15 residues. CDR3 sequence: CSARDRIARTYEQYF. The CDR3 coding sequence is TGCAGTGCTAGAGATAGGATAGCGCGGACCTACGAGCAGTACTTC.

This chain connects TRBV4-2 to TRBJ2-7, with 9 positions matching TRBD2. The DNA end favors TRBJ2-1, so the J call may be wrong. Per the germline V gene, CDR1 is LGHNA and CDR2 is YNFKEQ. CDR3 length: 16 amino acids. CDR3 DNA: TGTGCCAGCAGCCAAGGGACTAGCGAAAGCTCCTACGAGCAGTTCTTC. Translated: CASSQGTSESSYEQFF.

The table lists this clonotype with a few counts. The chain is built from TRBV20-1 and TRBJ1-4; D ambiguous. The V end lost 5 bases, the J end lost 8 bases, and 12 bases lay between the germline ends. The germline gives CDR1 DFQATT, CDR2 SNEGSKA (reference sequence). The CDR3 contains 12 residues. CDR3 DNA: TGCAGTGCTGCCTTACAGAGCGAAAAACTGTTTTTT. Amino acids: CSAALQSEKLFF.

The chain couples TRBV20-1 to TRBJ2-1, with 9 bases aligning to TRBD2. V gave up 4 bases and J gave up 5 bases; unmatched junction bases: 6. The CDR3 has 14 residues. Germline assignment: CDR1 DFQATT and CDR2 SNEGSKA (reference sequence). In DNA form, the CDR3 reads TGCAGTGCTATCGGGACTAGCCAGAACAATGAGCAGTTCTTC. It translates to CSAIGTSQNNEQFF.

To note about this clonotype: A much more abundant neighbour one base away suggests this may be a read error. The chain combines TRBV4-2 with TRBJ1-4; 10 bases map to TRBD1. The CDR3 length is 15 residues. From germline, CDR1 is LGHNA and CDR2 YNFKEQ. V lost 6 bases, J lost 12 bases, and 13 bases stayed unmatched. DNA for the CDR3: TGTGCCAGCAGGGACCGGGACAGGGGAGAAGAAGAACTGTTTTTT. Translation gives CASRDRDRGEEELFF.

This clonotype was counted ten times or more. This chain links TRBV12-3 or TRBV12-4 with TRBJ2-7; D uncertain. The CDR3 covers 12 residues. The ends were cut back, 1 base at V and 4 bases at J, with 5 bases in the middle. CDR3 region: CASSLGTYEQYV. DNA of the CDR3: TGTGCCAGCAGTTTAGGCACATACGAGCAGTACGTC.

This clonotype was detected only a few times. The rearrangement joins TRBV4-1 to TRBJ2-5; 8 bases are shared with TRBD2. The germline gives CDR1 MGHRA, CDR2 YSYEKL. This CDR3 contains 16 residues. The ends lost 1 base at V and 5 bases at J; junction bases unmatched: 9. CDR3 nucleotides: TGCGCCAGCAGCCAAGCGGCCGGGACTAGTCGGGAGACCCAGTACTTC. Residues: CASSQAAGTSRETQYF.

The table lists this clonotype with a few counts. The chain uses TRBV6-1 and TRBJ2-7; D not resolved. The CDR3 covers 14 residues. Germline CDR1 reads MNHNS; CDR2 reads SASEGT. The V end was cut by 7 bases, the J end by 2 bases, with 15 bases between. CDR3 nucleotide sequence: TGTGCCAGCACCATAGCACCGGGTCCCTACGAGCAGTACGTC. Residues: CASTIAPGPYEQYV.

Only a few counts were recorded for this clonotype. The V call is TRBV10-1, the J call TRBJ2-1; D possibly corresponds to TRBD1 (6 bases). Germline-derived CDR1 and CDR2 are WNHNN and SYGVQD (reference sequence). V was trimmed by 3 bases and J by 0 bases, leaving 6 bases between them. The CDR3 extends over 14 amino acids. DNA for the CDR3: TGCGCCAGCAGTGAACAGGGCTCCTACAATGAGCAGTTCTTC. Translation gives CASSEQGSYNEQFF.

Ten or more counts support this clonotype. This chain links TRBV20-1 with TRBJ1-4, with unresolved D. This CDR3 spans 13 amino acids. Germline V gene sequence: CDR1 DFQATT, CDR2 SNEGSKA (reference sequence). The V end was cut by 3 bases, the J end by 2 bases, with 7 bases between. The CDR3 nucleotides are TGCAGTGCTAGTTTGGGGACTAATGAAAAACTGTTTTTT. Protein product: CSASLGTNEKLFF.

This clonotype was observed many times. V gene TRBV12-3 or TRBV12-4 combines with J gene TRBJ2-7; 9 positions agree with TRBD1. The CDR3 spans 13 residues. J gave up 2 bases and V 6 bases, and 2 bases lay outside the gene matches. The DNA for the CDR3 is TGTGCCAGCAGCCGGGACAGGGCCTACGAGCAGTACTTC. It translates to CASSRDRAYEQYF.

In this sample, this clonotype turned up a few times. J is TRBJ2-7 and V is TRBV27; TRBD2 aligns across 9 bases. Trimming removed 6 bases from V and 5 bases from J; junction bases left unmatched: 8. The CDR3 length is 14 residues. Germline V gene data show CDR1 as MNHEY and CDR2 as SMNVEV (reference sequence). The CDR3: CASRRLAEGHEQYF. The DNA for the CDR3 is TGTGCCAGCAGGAGACTAGCGGAAGGCCACGAGCAGTACTTC.

In this sample, this clonotype turned up many times. This sequence joins TRBV12-3 or TRBV12-4 and TRBJ2-4; the match to TRBD1 covers 8 bases. This CDR3 is built from 14 residues. With V trimmed by 6 bases and J by 9 bases, 10 bases remained unmatched. CDR3 region: CASSYRQGLAIQYF. CDR3 nucleotides: TGTGCCAGCAGCTACCGACAGGGGCTGGCCATTCAGTACTTC.

This clonotype was detected only a few times. This chain links TRBV7-8 with TRBJ2-5; 9 bases are shared with TRBD1. Germline lookup yields CDR1 SGHVS and CDR2 FQNEAQ. V dropped 5 bases and J dropped 4; count of bases not matched to a gene: 8. The CDR3 extends over 15 amino acids. CDR3 region: CASSPRTGVGETQYF. CDR3 nucleotide sequence: TGTGCCAGCAGCCCTCGGACAGGGGTAGGAGAGACCCAGTACTTC.

This clonotype was picked up many times. V usage is TRBV5-1 and J usage is TRBJ1-2; a possible D gene is TRBD1 (5 bases). CDR3 size: 13 residues. Per the germline V gene, CDR1 is SGHRS and CDR2 is YFSETQ. The V end was cut by 5 bases, the J end by 4 bases, with 12 bases between. The CDR3 bases are TGCGCCAGCAGTCCCGGACAAGTCTATGGCTACACCTTC. Amino acid sequence: CASSPGQVYGYTF.

This clonotype was seen more than once but under ten times. The chain carries TRBV25-1 and TRBJ2-2, with D perhaps matching TRBD1 (5 bases). The CDR3 runs 12 residues. The germline V and J ends were trimmed by 11 bases and 6 bases, with 13 bases remaining between them. Germline loops: CDR1 MGHDK, CDR2 SYGVNS. The CDR3 sequence: CAVAWGAGELFF. CDR3 DNA: TGTGCCGTGGCTTGGGGCGCCGGGGAGCTGTTTTTT. The full variable domain, in which reference TRBV25-1 and TRBJ2-2 provide the parts outside the CDR3, is EADIYQTPRYLVIGTGKKITLECSQTMGHDKMYWYQQDPGMELHLIHYSYGVNSTEKGDLSSESTVSRIRTEHFPLTLESARPSHTSQYLCAVAWGAGELFFGEGSRLTVL.

This clonotype was picked up a small number of times. The chain is built from TRBV4-1 and TRBJ2-7; D is uncertain. The CDR3 extends over 14 amino acids. Germline values: CDR1 MGHRA, CDR2 YSYEKL. V lost 4 bases to trimming and J lost 7 bases, with 17 bases between them. The CDR3 region is CASSPVSTPGEQYV. The CDR3 DNA is TGCGCCAGCAGCCCTGTGTCCACCCCGGGTGAGCAGTACGTC.

This clonotype was seen a single time. V gene TRBV5-1 combines with J gene TRBJ2-2; the D gene is possibly TRBD2 (5 bases). Germline V gene data show CDR1 as SGHRS and CDR2 as YFSETQ. Between the trimmed V and J ends, which lost 7 bases and 4 bases, there was a span of 14 bases. The CDR3 runs 14 residues. CDR3 sequence: CASGGPYSTGELFF. DNA for the CDR3: TGCGCCAGCGGAGGCCCGTACAGCACCGGGGAGCTGTTTTTT.

This clonotype was seen repeatedly, ten times or more. This rearrangement joins TRBV20-1 to TRBJ2-1, with 10 nucleotides matching TRBD2. V gave up 3 bases and J gave up 8 bases; unmatched junction bases: 7. The CDR3 runs 14 residues. Germline CDR1 and CDR2: DFQATT and SNEGSKA (reference sequence). The CDR3 here is CSASGASGRHEQFF. The DNA for the CDR3 is TGCAGTGCTAGTGGCGCTAGCGGGAGACATGAGCAGTTCTTC.

This clonotype showed up many times. CDR3 residues: CSARERLADYNEQFF. Here the CDR3 DNA reads TGCAGTGCTAGGGAACGACTAGCGGACTACAATGAGCAGTTCTTC. The chain is built from TRBV20-1 and TRBJ2-1; 9 bases map to TRBD2. This CDR3 spans 15 amino acids. Per the germline V gene, CDR1 is DFQATT and CDR2 is SNEGSKA (reference sequence). The V and J ends lost 3 bases and 3 bases, in that order; junction bases with no gene match: 6.

With regard to this clonotype: Given a much more abundant clone one base away, this may be a read error. J is TRBJ2-1 and V is TRBV4-3; 9 nucleotides agree with TRBD2. The junction had 9 bases not matched to a gene; V was cut back by 3 bases and J by 12 bases. The CDR3 is 14 residues long. Germline assignment: CDR1 LGHNA and CDR2 YSLEER. The CDR3 region has the DNA TGCGCCAGCAGCCAGCGGGAGGGCCAGGTTGGGCAGTTCTTC. This translates into CASSQREGQVGQFF.

This clonotype was counted at least ten times. V usage is TRBV29-1 and J usage is TRBJ2-3; no clear D. Germline V CDR1 and CDR2: SQVTM, ANQGSEA. The V end lost 3 bases, the J end lost 0 bases, and 10 bases lay between the germline ends. CDR3 size: 14 residues. CDR3 amino acids: CSVEARVSTDTQYF. The CDR3 bases are TGCAGCGTTGAGGCGAGAGTTAGCACAGATACGCAGTATTTT.

At least ten counts were recorded for this clonotype. The V and J genes are TRBV29-1 and TRBJ2-7; D is unclear. Germline V gives CDR1 SQVTM, CDR2 ANQGSEA. V was shortened by 5 bases and J by 6 bases, with 14 bases between the two germline ends. This CDR3 has 12 amino acids. CDR3 loop: CSVRQNPFEQYF. CDR3 bases: TGCAGCGTTCGGCAGAATCCCTTCGAGCAGTACTTC.

There are many counts of this clonotype. The chain has TRBV5-1 and TRBJ2-7; unclear D gene. CDR1 is SGHRS and CDR2 is YFSETQ in the germline V gene. This CDR3 region has 14 residues. The V and J ends lost 1 base and 2 bases respectively, with 10 bases between them. The CDR3 spells CASSLQAGAYEQYF. The DNA for the CDR3 is TGCGCCAGCAGCTTGCAGGCAGGAGCCTACGAGCAGTACTTC.

This clonotype was seen at least ten times. The V gene is TRBV20-1, the J gene TRBJ2-1; 13 nucleotides agree with TRBD2. V lost 4 bases to trimming and J lost 7 bases; unmatched junction nucleotides: 16. There are 18 residues in the CDR3. Per germline, CDR1 DFQATT and CDR2 SNEGSKA (reference sequence). CDR3 region: CSAMPGLAGPQTGNEQFF. In nucleotides, the CDR3 is TGCAGTGCTATGCCGGGACTAGCGGGACCTCAAACTGGAAATGAGCAGTTCTTC.

The chain links TRBV7-2 to TRBJ2-3; 8 nucleotides line up with TRBD2. V trimming: 2 bases; J trimming: 5 bases; junction bases outside the gene matches: 3. CDR1 is SGHTA and CDR2 is FQGNSA in the germline V gene. The CDR3 has 14 residues. CDR3 in amino acids: CASSLTGGQDTQYF. The CDR3 region has the DNA TGTGCCAGCAGCTTAACGGGGGGGCAAGATACGCAGTATTTT.

The V gene is TRBV6-2 or TRBV6-3, the J gene TRBJ2-2; D is undetermined. V lost 6 bases and J lost 7, with 12 bases in between. Germline loops: CDR1 MNHEY, CDR2 SVGEGT. The CDR3 is 13 residues long. This CDR3 reads CASRREGFGELFF. CDR3 nucleotide sequence: TGTGCCAGCAGGAGAGAAGGATTCGGGGAGCTGTTTTTT.